The 32 T cell receptor beta chains presented below share a single source sample, sequenced in a study of cytomegalovirus exposure and HLA in healthy donors. 60 Vbeta and 13 Jbeta primers were used in PCR. This table comes from immunoSEQ multiplex PCR, and its TCRdb copy is limited to in-frame clones, with some not included. The table lists approximately 160,000 clones, 80% of them singletons. The sample consisted of PBMCs. The receptors stem from a man aged 18 to 29 in good health and CMV-seropositive.

The gene calls are TRBV28 and TRBJ1-1, with TRBD1 as a possible D gene (6 bases). Germline CDR1 MDHEN, CDR2 SYDVKM. The CDR3 has 14 residues. Trimming shortened V by 5 bases and J by 5 bases, and 15 bases separated the two germline ends. The CDR3, as DNA: TGTGCCAGCAGTCCCATCGACAGGAGGACTGAAGCTTTCTTT. Protein: CASSPIDRRTEAFF.

This clone has only one observation. This sequence joins TRBV9 and TRBJ2-7; 8 bases map to TRBD1. The length of the CDR3 is 15 residues. Trimming cost V 3 bases and J 6 bases; bases outside gene matches: 11. Germline V gives CDR1 SGDLS, CDR2 YYNGEE. The CDR3 DNA reads as TGTGCCAGCAGCGCCCGGACAGGGCTGGGTTTCGAGCAGTACTTC. Translation: CASSARTGLGFEQYF.

The chain is built from TRBV15 and TRBJ2-6; TRBD2 aligns across 10 bases. The J segment lost 0 bases and the V segment lost 5 bases, leaving 10 bases of the junction unmatched. Germline V gene sequence: CDR1 LNHNV, CDR2 YYDKDF (reference sequence). This CDR3 has 19 amino acids. CDR3 in DNA: TGTGCCACCAGCCCGTGGGGGTCTAGCGGGAGCTCTGGGGCCAACGTCCTGACTTTC. Its protein product is CATSPWGSSGSSGANVLTF.

V is TRBV5-4 and J is TRBJ2-1; TRBD1 matches 10 bases. CDR3 size: 15 residues. The germline V gene has CDR1 SGHNT and CDR2 YYREEE (reference sequence). With V trimmed by 3 bases and J by 3 bases, 3 bases remained unmatched. This CDR3 is CASSSRTGGYNEQFF. The CDR3 nucleotides are TGTGCCAGCAGCTCCCGGACAGGGGGCTACAATGAGCAGTTCTTC. The full variable domain, rest sourced from reference TRBV5-4 and TRBJ2-1, is ETGVTQSPTHLIKTRGQQVTLRCSSQSGHNTVSWYQQALGQGPQFIFQYYREEENGRGNFPPRFSGLQFPNYSSELNVNALELDDSALYLCASSSRTGGYNEQFFGPGTRLTVL.

The V and J genes are TRBV6-1 and TRBJ2-7; TRBD1 aligns across 9 bases. The CDR3 is 13 amino acids. From germline, CDR1 is MNHNS and CDR2 SASEGT. Losses at the gene ends were 9 bases for V and 6 bases for J; bases not matched to a gene: 9. The CDR3 sequence is CASGRTGELEQYF. DNA of the CDR3: TGTGCCAGTGGGCGGACAGGGGAGCTCGAGCAGTACTTC.

This chain connects TRBV10-3 to TRBJ2-1; a weak D match, TRBD2 (6 bases). Germline V gives CDR1 ENHRY, CDR2 SYGVKD. V lost 0 bases and J 12 bases, leaving 12 bases between the germline ends. The CDR3 runs 13 residues. The CDR3 DNA follows: TGTGCCATCAGTGAGTCCGGAGCGGGCAGGCAGTTCTTC. This gives the protein CAISESGAGRQFF.

The CDR3 bases are TGTGCCAGTAGTCGCCCAAGGGGGAGCTCTGGAAACACCATATATTTT. Protein product: CASSRPRGSSGNTIYF. The gene calls are TRBV19 and TRBJ1-3, with a tentative D call TRBD1 (6 bases). Per the germline V gene, CDR1 is LNHDA and CDR2 is SQIVND (reference sequence). Trimming removed 5 bases from V and 0 bases from J, with 14 bases in between. The CDR3 spans 16 residues.

The CDR3 spells CASSLDWNTGELFF. CDR3 in DNA: TGTGCCAGCAGCTTAGACTGGAACACCGGGGAGCTGTTTTTT. This chain joins TRBV11-3 and TRBJ2-2; D remains ambiguous. The V gene's germline CDR1 is SGHNT and CDR2 YENEEA. The CDR3 has 14 amino acids. V lost 0 bases and J 1 base, leaving 3 bases between the germline ends.

This clone was counted once. This chain uses TRBV27 with TRBJ2-1; D is undetermined. V was shortened by 5 bases and J by 7 bases, with 6 bases between the two germline ends. This CDR3 comprises 11 residues. Germline V gene lookup returns CDR1 MNHEY and CDR2 SMNVEV (reference sequence). The DNA of the CDR3 is TGTGCCAGCAGTATTTCGAATGAGCAGTTCTTC. Residues: CASSISNEQFF.

This clone was picked up one time. The CDR3 sequence is CASSIRWQGTGELFF. DNA of the CDR3: TGTGCCAGTAGTATCCGTTGGCAGGGCACCGGGGAGCTGTTTTTT. The gene calls are TRBV19 and TRBJ2-2, with D possibly being TRBD1 (5 bases). CDR3 size: 15 residues. Germline V gene lookup returns CDR1 LNHDA and CDR2 SQIVND (reference sequence). V lost 3 bases to trimming and J lost 4 bases, with 12 bases between them. The full variable domain, its missing parts supplied by reference TRBV19 and TRBJ2-2, is DGGITQSPKYLFRKEGQNVTLSCEQNLNHDAMYWYRQDPGQGLRLIYYSQIVNDFQKGDIAEGYSVSREKKESFPLTVTSAQKNPTAFYLCASSIRWQGTGELFFGEGSRLTVL.

This clone has a handful of counts. The rearrangement joins TRBV4-1 to TRBJ2-6; D perhaps matches TRBD2 (5 bases). V gave up 4 bases and J gave up 4 bases, with 8 bases separating them. The CDR3 extends over 14 amino acids. The germline CDR1 and CDR2 sequences are MGHRA and YSYEKL. This chain's CDR3 is CASSRGLGANVLTF. Here the CDR3 DNA reads TGCGCCAGCAGCCGAGGGCTCGGGGCCAACGTCCTGACTTTC.

The chain is built from TRBV27 and TRBJ1-1; 9 bases are shared with TRBD1. The CDR3 covers 14 residues. Germline-derived CDR1 and CDR2 are MNHEY and SMNVEV (reference sequence). V was clipped by 5 bases and J by 10 bases; unmatched bases: 11. CDR3 loop: CASSPPGQGRRAFF. DNA of the CDR3: TGTGCCAGCAGTCCCCCCGGACAGGGGAGGCGAGCTTTCTTT.

The chain couples TRBV5-6 to TRBJ1-4, with 8 bases matching TRBD1. The CDR3 runs to 16 residues. Germline V gene data show CDR1 as SGHDT and CDR2 as YYEEEE. The ends lost 1 base at V and 5 bases at J; junction bases unmatched: 7. The CDR3 sequence is CASSLTGTGENEKLFF. In DNA form, the CDR3 reads TGTGCCAGCAGCTTGACCGGGACAGGAGAGAATGAAAAACTGTTTTTT.

In its sample, this clone was seen a few times. The V call is TRBV6-4, the J call TRBJ2-2, with TRBD1 matching 10 bases. This CDR3 spans 17 amino acids. CDR1 is MRHNA and CDR2 is SNTAGT in the germline V gene. The ends lost 6 bases at V and 6 bases at J; junction bases unmatched: 13. The CDR3 DNA follows: TGTGCCAGCAGCGTTCAGGGACAGGGGATAGTAGCCGGGGAGCTGTTTTTT. The encoded protein is CASSVQGQGIVAGELFF.

This chain links TRBV29-1 with TRBJ2-7; D perhaps matches TRBD2 (6 bases). The CDR3 sequence is 13 residues long. Germline lookup yields CDR1 SQVTM and CDR2 ANQGSEA. V gave up 3 bases and J gave up 3 bases, with 12 bases separating them. The CDR3 loop is CSVEVGGNYEQYF. In DNA, the CDR3 is TGCAGCGTTGAGGTGGGGGGTAACTACGAGCAGTACTTC.

The rearrangement links TRBV6-1 to TRBJ2-7, with D maybe TRBD2 (6 bases). This CDR3 contains 15 residues. CDR1 is MNHNS and CDR2 is SASEGT in the germline V gene. V dropped 6 bases and J dropped 0 bases, with 15 bases sitting between them. The CDR3 loop reads CASRASGGFSYEQYF. CDR3 nucleotide sequence: TGTGCCAGCAGGGCTAGTGGGGGGTTCTCCTACGAGCAGTACTTC.

This clone was seen a handful of times. The chain links TRBV5-1 to TRBJ2-7; D is possibly TRBD2 (6 bases). The ends were cut back, 2 bases at V and 4 bases at J, with 13 bases in the middle. The CDR3 loop spans 14 amino acids. CDR1 and CDR2 (germline): SGHRS, YFSETQ. CDR3 loop: CASSLSGEEYEQYF. The CDR3 coding sequence is TGCGCCAGCAGCTTATCGGGGGAGGAATACGAGCAGTACTTC.

The rearrangement uses TRBV2 and TRBJ1-5, with 9 bases identical to TRBD1. CDR1 and CDR2 (germline): SNHLY, FYNNEI. The V segment lost 5 bases and the J segment 3 bases; nucleotides outside the gene matches: 8. The CDR3 is made up of 16 amino acids. This chain's CDR3 is CASSQSGTGINQPQHF. The DNA of the CDR3 is TGTGCCAGCAGTCAATCCGGGACAGGGATCAATCAGCCCCAGCATTTT.

The rearrangement links TRBV28 to TRBJ1-5; D gene unclear. The germline V gene encodes CDR1 MDHEN and CDR2 SYDVKM. The CDR3 has 13 amino acids. V was clipped by 7 bases and J by 6 bases, with 13 bases between them. The CDR3 protein is CASTQARGQPQHF. DNA of the CDR3: TGTGCCAGCACCCAAGCCCGGGGTCAGCCCCAGCATTTT.

This clone has just one count. V is TRBV27 and J is TRBJ1-2; TRBD1 is a possible D gene (5 bases). Germline V gives CDR1 MNHEY, CDR2 SMNVEV (reference sequence). This CDR3 is 14 amino acids long. V shed 4 bases and J shed 2 bases, with 11 bases lying between them. This CDR3 reads CASSWKGPNYGYTF. The CDR3 DNA reads TGTGCCAGCAGTTGGAAGGGGCCCAACTATGGCTACACCTTC.

The chain links TRBV27 to TRBJ1-2, with 7 nucleotides matching TRBD1. CDR1 is MNHEY, CDR2 SMNVEV, per germline (reference sequence). The V segment lost 6 bases and the J segment 6 bases; nucleotides outside the gene matches: 7. The length of the CDR3 is 13 residues. In DNA, the CDR3 is TGTGCCAGCAGACCCTTCGACAGGGATGGCTACACCTTC. Residues: CASRPFDRDGYTF.

The CDR3: CAWSVARDNQPQHF. As DNA, the CDR3 is TGTGCCTGGAGTGTCGCGAGGGACAATCAGCCCCAGCATTTT. The chain employs TRBV30 and TRBJ1-5; D ambiguous. Germline V CDR1 and CDR2: GTSNPN, SVGIG (reference sequence). Trimming shortened V by 0 bases and J by 3 bases, and 9 bases separated the two germline ends. The CDR3 is made up of 14 amino acids. The full variable domain, with the rest looked up from reference TRBV30 and TRBJ1-5, is SQTIHQWPATLVQPVGSPLSLECTVEGTSNPNLYWYRQAAGRGLQLLFYSVGIGQISSEVPQNLSASRPQDRQFILSSKKLLLSDSGFYLCAWSVARDNQPQHFGDGTRLSIL.

This clone was counted only a few times. The chain links TRBV4-2 to TRBJ2-1; 10 nucleotides match TRBD2. CDR1 LGHNA and CDR2 YNFKEQ come from the germline V gene. The CDR3 runs 17 residues. With V trimmed by 3 bases and J by 13 bases, 18 bases remained unmatched. The CDR3 protein is CASSHYLAGGKGSPQFF. The CDR3 DNA is TGTGCCAGCAGCCACTACTTAGCGGGAGGAAAAGGTTCCCCACAGTTCTTC.

V and J are TRBV6-1 and TRBJ2-7, with TRBD1 matching 8 bases. The CDR3 loop spans 13 amino acids. The junction had 4 bases not matched to a gene; V was cut back by 5 bases and J by 4 bases. CDR1 is MNHNS and CDR2 is SASEGT in the germline V gene. The CDR3 bases are TGTGCCAGCAGTACAGACAGGGGTTACGAGCAGTACTTC. It yields the protein CASSTDRGYEQYF.

This chain connects TRBV5-1 to TRBJ2-7; D is uncertain. Trimming removed 3 bases from V and 0 bases from J, with 16 bases in between. This CDR3 has 16 residues. The germline CDR1 and CDR2 sequences are SGHRS and YFSETQ. CDR3 region: CASSSSIELSSYEQYF. The DNA for the CDR3 is TGCGCCAGCAGCTCCTCTATCGAGCTGAGCTCCTACGAGCAGTACTTC.

The rearrangement uses TRBV13 and TRBJ2-2; TRBD1 agrees at 12 bases. The CDR3 is 16 residues long. V gave up 4 bases and J gave up 6 bases; unmatched junction bases: 6. Germline V CDR1 and CDR2: PRHDT, FYEKMQ (reference sequence). The CDR3 loop is CASSSHGTGGAGELFF. In DNA form, the CDR3 reads TGTGCCAGCAGCTCCCACGGGACAGGGGGCGCCGGGGAGCTGTTTTTT.

The chain uses TRBV6-1 and TRBJ2-7; 8 nucleotides line up with TRBD1. The V and J ends lost 2 bases and 6 bases, in that order; junction bases with no gene match: 9. CDR3 length: 15 residues. Looked up from germline, CDR1 is MNHNS and CDR2 is SASEGT. CDR3 nucleotides: TGTGCCAGCAGTGAAAGTCAGGGGGCGCGACGCGAGCAGTACTTC. Its translation is CASSESQGARREQYF.

This clone was counted a single time. The J gene is TRBJ2-2, the V gene TRBV27; 7 bases are shared with TRBD2. Germline V gene lookup returns CDR1 MNHEY and CDR2 SMNVEV (reference sequence). This CDR3 comprises 16 residues. Trimming took 6 bases from V and 1 from J; bases not matched to a gene: 8. CDR3 region: CASSSRLALNTGELFF. CDR3 nucleotides: TGTGCCAGCAGCTCAAGACTAGCCCTGAACACCGGGGAGCTGTTTTTT.

V is TRBV28 and J is TRBJ1-1, with D possibly matching TRBD1 (5 bases). This CDR3 contains 12 residues. Trimming pared 8 bases from V and 2 bases from J, leaving 9 bases between. CDR1 is MDHEN, CDR2 SYDVKM, per germline. The CDR3 reads CASLDSNTEAFF. The DNA of the CDR3 is TGTGCCAGCCTTGACAGTAACACTGAAGCTTTCTTT.

This rearrangement joins TRBV15 to TRBJ1-1; 7 positions agree with TRBD1. V lost 1 base, J lost 12 bases, and 17 bases stayed unmatched. Per germline, CDR1 LNHNV and CDR2 YYDKDF (reference sequence). The CDR3 covers 16 residues. Written as DNA, the CDR3 is TGTGCCACCAGCAGAGCCTCGCTGGGACAGTCAGGTCGAACTTTCTTT. It yields the protein CATSRASLGQSGRTFF.

The chain has TRBV27 and TRBJ1-2; the match to TRBD1 covers 7 bases. The length of the CDR3 is 14 residues. From germline, CDR1 is MNHEY and CDR2 SMNVEV (reference sequence). The junction had 8 bases not matched to a gene; V was cut back by 6 bases and J by 4 bases. The CDR3 sequence is CASRPNRDSYGYTF. The CDR3 bases are TGTGCCAGCAGACCGAACCGGGACAGCTATGGCTACACCTTC.

This chain connects TRBV7-3 to TRBJ2-5, with a possible D match to TRBD1 (5 bases). The CDR3 consists of 14 residues. V was cut by 0 bases and J by 5 bases, with 10 bases left in between. In germline, CDR1 is SGHTA, CDR2 FQGTGA. The CDR3 DNA follows: TGTGCCAGCAGCTTAACAGGGGCCGGGGAGACCCAGTACTTC. Translating it yields CASSLTGAGETQYF.